These 9 T cell receptor beta chains were sequenced from one sample in a study of shared clonotypes between healthy human individuals. Clones were read by immunoSEQ multiplex PCR, and TCRdb kept only the in-frame ones, dropping some. The repertoire has about 2.1 million clones, around 95% of them found once; the top ten carry less than 2%. The naive CD8 population came from CD45RO-negative cells selected for CCR7, without terminally differentiated effector memory CD45RA+ cells. What was sequenced was naive CD8+ T cells from PBMCs. These receptors were obtained from a young man in good health. Some clones in this sample may be carry-over from other donors' samples.

The chain couples TRBV2 to TRBJ2-3, with D perhaps matching TRBD1 (6 bases). V was trimmed by 1 base and J by 1 base, leaving 12 bases between them. In germline, CDR1 is SNHLY, CDR2 FYNNEI. This CDR3 is built from 16 residues. The CDR3 bases are TGTGCCAGCAGTGAAGGAAGGGCAGGGGGCACAGATACGCAGTATTTT. Translated: CASSEGRAGGTDTQYF.

The rearrangement links TRBV6-5 to TRBJ2-7, with TRBD1 matching 8 bases. J gave up 8 bases and V 4 bases, and 10 bases lay outside the gene matches. The CDR3 covers 14 residues. Germline assignment: CDR1 MNHEY and CDR2 SVGAGI. The CDR3 is CASSSSRGLGKQYF. As DNA, the CDR3 is TGTGCCAGCAGTTCCTCCAGGGGGCTAGGAAAGCAGTACTTC.

V gene TRBV27 combines with J gene TRBJ2-7, with D perhaps matching TRBD1 (5 bases). V was shortened by 3 bases and J by 6 bases, with 18 bases between the two germline ends. CDR3 size: 15 residues. Germline CDR1 reads MNHEY; CDR2 reads SMNVEV (reference sequence). Here the CDR3 DNA reads TGTGCCAGCAGTTTGCTCGACAGTACCGCCTCCGAGCAGTACTTC. Translating gives CASSLLDSTASEQYF.

The chain couples TRBV9 to TRBJ2-3, with no clear D. Trimming took 3 bases from V and 0 from J, leaving 8 bases between them. CDR3 length: 14 residues. CDR1 is SGDLS and CDR2 is YYNGEE in the germline V gene. The CDR3 region has the DNA TGTGCCAGCAGCGGCCCTTGGAGCACAGATACGCAGTATTTT. Translating gives CASSGPWSTDTQYF.

This chain links TRBV15 with TRBJ1-1; a weak D match, TRBD1 (6 bases). The V end was cut by 4 bases, the J end by 1 base, with 16 bases between. The V gene's germline CDR1 is LNHNV and CDR2 YYDKDF (reference sequence). The CDR3 loop spans 16 amino acids. In nucleotides, the CDR3 is TGTGCCACCAGCATCCCCCGGCAGGGGACGAACACTGAAGCTTTCTTT. This sequence encodes CATSIPRQGTNTEAFF.

V is TRBV29-1 and J is TRBJ2-7; TRBD1 is a possible D gene (5 bases). CDR1 and CDR2 (germline): SQVTM, ANQGSEA. This CDR3 has 13 amino acids. The ends were cut back, 4 bases at V and 0 bases at J, with 10 bases in the middle. CDR3 region: CSVATGVSYEQYF. For the CDR3, the DNA is TGCAGCGTTGCTACAGGTGTCTCCTACGAGCAGTACTTC.

In regard to this clone: The identical CDR3 is also encoded by other nucleotide sequences in the sample. This sequence joins TRBV6-5 and TRBJ1-1, with D unclear. CDR1 is MNHEY and CDR2 is SVGAGI in the germline V gene. Trimming removed 2 bases from V and 2 bases from J, with 9 bases in between. The CDR3 has 14 residues. CDR3 bases: TGTGCCAGCAGTTACGGTACAGCAAACACTGAAGCTTTCTTT. Residues: CASSYGTANTEAFF.

The chain is built from TRBV5-5 and TRBJ2-1, with TRBD1 matching 7 bases. The trim removed 4 bases at V and 5 bases at J, leaving 9 bases unmatched. The CDR3 is 15 amino acids. CDR1 and CDR2 (germline): SGHKS, YYEKEE (reference sequence). This CDR3 reads CASSPSGQINNEQFF. Here the CDR3 DNA reads TGTGCCAGCAGCCCGTCGGGACAGATAAACAATGAGCAGTTCTTC.

V and J are TRBV29-1 and TRBJ1-4, with 8 bases fitting TRBD1. The CDR3 is made up of 17 amino acids. Germline CDR1 reads SQVTM; CDR2 reads ANQGSEA. V gave up 4 bases and J gave up 7 bases; unmatched junction bases: 17. This CDR3 is CSVVRKETGTGLEKLFF. As DNA, the CDR3 is TGCAGCGTTGTGAGGAAAGAAACCGGGACAGGCCTTGAAAAACTGTTTTTT.